Shown below are 19 T cell receptor beta chains from a single sample sequenced in a study of Graves' ophthalmopathy and Graves' hyperthyroidism. CDR3 regions of TCR beta were amplified from RNA transcripts. Following a first-round RT-PCR that used HTBI primers, a second-round multiplex PCR was carried out. TCRdb recomputed calls from the multiplex PCR reads with MiXCR, one row per CDR3 protein. This table holds 400,000 to 450,000 distinct CDR3 sequences, over 20% found once. Sequenced material: peripheral blood. The receptor set was obtained from a woman between 18 and 29 years old with stable Graves' hyperthyroidism.

This clonotype was seen at least ten times. The CDR3 sequence: CASSPGNPRTKFPGNTIYF. CDR3 coding DNA: TGTGCCAGCAGCCCAGGGAATCCCAGAACGAAATTCCCTGGAAACACCATATATTTT. The gene calls are TRBV28 and TRBJ1-3, with D maybe TRBD1 (5 bases). The CDR3 sequence is 19 residues long. V lost 6 bases, J lost 2 bases, and 26 bases lay in between. Germline-derived CDR1 and CDR2 are MDHEN and SYDVKM.

This clonotype was counted ten times or more. The rearrangement links TRBV10-3 to TRBJ2-3; D is uncertain. Germline CDR1 and CDR2: ENHRY and SYGVKD. CDR3 length: 16 residues. Trimming shortened V by 0 bases and J by 1 base, and 11 bases separated the two germline ends. The CDR3 region is CAISESVEIGTDTQYF. The CDR3 DNA is TGTGCCATCAGTGAGTCAGTGGAGATCGGCACAGATACGCAGTATTTT.

This clonotype showed up many times. This rearrangement joins TRBV7-2 to TRBJ2-7; tentative D call: TRBD1 (6 bases). V was shortened by 6 bases and J by 0 bases, with 15 bases between the two germline ends. Germline V gene data show CDR1 as SGHTA and CDR2 as FQGNSA. There are 15 residues in the CDR3. The CDR3 DNA reads as TGTGCCAGCAGTCCGGACAGATTGATCTCCTACGAGCAGTACTTC. Translation: CASSPDRLISYEQYF.

This chain links TRBV28 with TRBJ1-2; 8 bases are shared with TRBD1. V shed 6 bases and J 4 bases; nucleotides not matched to a gene: 7. The CDR3 loop spans 14 amino acids. CDR1 and CDR2 from the germline V gene are MDHEN and SYDVKM. The CDR3 DNA reads TGTGCCAGCAGACGCCAGACAGGGGCCTATGGCTACACCTTC. It specifies CASRRQTGAYGYTF.

This clonotype was picked up a small number of times. The chain joins TRBV30 to TRBJ2-5; no clear D. The length of the CDR3 is 11 residues. The germline V and J ends were trimmed by 6 bases and 5 bases, with 10 bases remaining between them. Per germline, CDR1 GTSNPN and CDR2 SVGIG (reference sequence). The CDR3 is CACRTIETQYF. CDR3 bases: TGTGCCTGCAGAACAATCGAGACCCAGTACTTC.

This clonotype was found many times. The chain's CDR3 is CSARQIGAGSSYEQYF. The CDR3 coding sequence is TGCAGTGCTAGACAAATAGGGGCTGGCAGCTCCTACGAGCAGTACTTC. V is TRBV20-1 and J is TRBJ2-7; TRBD1 might be the D (5 bases). Germline V gene sequence: CDR1 DFQATT, CDR2 SNEGSKA (reference sequence). The V gene lost 2 bases and the J gene lost 0 bases, with 17 bases spanning the gap. The CDR3 runs 16 residues.

This clonotype has a handful of counts. The genes are TRBV4-1 and TRBJ2-2; 9 bases map to TRBD2. This CDR3 comprises 15 residues. Germline V CDR1 and CDR2: MGHRA, YSYEKL. V gave up 8 bases and J gave up 4 bases; unmatched junction bases: 8. The CDR3 DNA sequence: TGCGCCAGCCGGAGGGGCGGGGGGGCCACCGGGGAGCTGTTTTTT. This gives the protein CASRRGGGATGELFF.

This clonotype showed up many times. The chain is built from TRBV12-3 or TRBV12-4 and TRBJ1-2; TRBD1 agrees at 7 bases. The CDR3 has 14 residues. V lost 6 bases, J lost 3 bases, and 7 bases stayed unmatched. In DNA, the CDR3 is TGTGCCAGCAGCTTACAGGGGTCGGACTATGGCTACACCTTC. Its protein is CASSLQGSDYGYTF.

This sequence joins TRBV20-1 and TRBJ2-7, with 9 bases fitting TRBD1. This CDR3 is built from 13 residues. Germline trimming cut 6 bases from V and 5 bases from J; bases unmatched to any gene: 8. Germline V gene sequence: CDR1 DFQATT, CDR2 SNEGSKA (reference sequence). CDR3 nucleotides: TGCAGTGCCAAGGGACAGGGACCCCACGAGCAGTACTTC. As protein: CSAKGQGPHEQYF.

A few counts support this clonotype. The chain links TRBV4-1 to TRBJ2-7, with a weak D call TRBD1 (5 bases). In germline, CDR1 is MGHRA, CDR2 YSYEKL. Trimming removed 6 bases at V and 5 bases at J, with 11 bases between. CDR3 length equals 12 residues. CDR3 nucleotide sequence: TGCGCCAGCAGGGGCACCAGGGACGAGCAGTACTTC. Translating it yields CASRGTRDEQYF.

This clonotype has a count of ten or more. The chain has TRBV10-3 and TRBJ2-2, with unresolved D. Germline V gives CDR1 ENHRY, CDR2 SYGVKD. This CDR3 spans 15 amino acids. Trimming left V 2 bases short and J 0 bases short, with 7 bases between. This CDR3 is CAISERAANTGELFF. As DNA, the CDR3 is TGTGCCATCAGTGAGCGGGCAGCGAACACCGGGGAGCTGTTTTTT.

On this clonotype: A much larger clone differs by one base, so this may be a read error. CDR3 region: CASTGASCEQYF. The CDR3 bases are TGTGCCAGCACGGGGGCTTCCTGCGAGCAGTACTTC. V usage is TRBV6-2 or TRBV6-3 and J usage is TRBJ2-7, with D perhaps TRBD1 or TRBD2 (6 bases each). The CDR3 has 12 amino acids. In germline, CDR1 is MNHEY, CDR2 SVGEGT.

This clonotype has a count of ten or more. The chain's CDR3 is CASSTGSRSGNTIYF. The CDR3, as DNA: TGTGCCAGCAGTACCGGGAGCCGCTCTGGAAACACCATATATTTT. The rearrangement joins TRBV6-1 to TRBJ1-3; the D is unclear. The V gene lost 5 bases and the J gene lost 0 bases, with 11 bases spanning the gap. CDR1 and CDR2 from the germline V gene are MNHNS and SASEGT. The CDR3 extends over 15 amino acids.

This clonotype was seen only once. This may arise from a read error, as a much more abundant clone is one base away. The CDR3 nucleotides are TGTGCCAGCAGCAGGACGGACAGGGGGTCCTGTGTCTACACCTTC. It is translated as CASSRTDRGSCVYTF. V usage is TRBV13 and J usage is TRBJ1-2, with 10 bases lining up with TRBD1. The germline V gene encodes CDR1 PRHDT and CDR2 FYEKMQ (reference sequence). V was pared by 5 bases and J by 10 bases, with 13 bases of the junction left unmatched. The CDR3 is 15 residues long.

This clonotype was seen at least ten times. This chain connects TRBV7-8 to TRBJ2-5; 7 bases match TRBD2. V was clipped by 2 bases and J by 2 bases; unmatched bases: 5. The CDR3 is 15 amino acids. The germline V gene has CDR1 SGHVS and CDR2 FQNEAQ. This chain's CDR3 is CASSLRAGLQETQYF. CDR3 coding DNA: TGTGCCAGCAGCTTAAGAGCGGGACTACAAGAGACCCAGTACTTC.

This clonotype was recorded at least ten times. The chain joins TRBV6-2 or TRBV6-3 to TRBJ2-5; D assignment may be TRBD1 or TRBD2 (6 bases each). V lost 0 bases, J lost 5 bases, and 10 bases lay in between. CDR1 MNHEY and CDR2 SVGEGT come from the germline V gene. There are 14 residues in the CDR3. As DNA, the CDR3 is TGTGCCAGCAGTTACTCGAGGAGGGGGGAGACCCAGTACTTC. Its protein is CASSYSRRGETQYF.

The chain recombines TRBV28 with TRBJ1-5; a weak D match, TRBD1 (6 bases). The CDR3 runs 14 residues. The germline V gene has CDR1 MDHEN and CDR2 SYDVKM. V was cut by 4 bases and J by 4 bases, with 11 bases left in between. The CDR3, as DNA: TGTGCCAGCAGTTCCACGAGGGGGAATCAGCCCCAGCATTTT. Protein sequence: CASSSTRGNQPQHF.

At least ten counts were recorded for this clonotype. V and J are TRBV18 and TRBJ2-7, with 9 bases that match TRBD1. V shed 11 bases and J 6 bases; nucleotides not matched to a gene: 11. The CDR3 has 13 amino acids. Germline V gene lookup returns CDR1 KGHSH and CDR2 LQKENI. CDR3 region: CASTKQGAGEQYF. CDR3 bases: TGTGCCTCGACCAAACAGGGGGCGGGCGAGCAGTACTTC.

This clonotype occurred many times. The chain combines TRBV6-1 with TRBJ2-5; D tentatively fits TRBD1 or TRBD2 (7 bases each). Germline CDR1 and CDR2: MNHNS and SASEGT. CDR3 size: 16 residues. V lost 9 bases to trimming and J lost 2 bases, with 22 bases between them. CDR3 nucleotide sequence: TGTGCCAGGCTTAGTGACAGGGAGGGTTTTCAAGAGACCCAGTACTTC. Residues: CARLSDREGFQETQYF.